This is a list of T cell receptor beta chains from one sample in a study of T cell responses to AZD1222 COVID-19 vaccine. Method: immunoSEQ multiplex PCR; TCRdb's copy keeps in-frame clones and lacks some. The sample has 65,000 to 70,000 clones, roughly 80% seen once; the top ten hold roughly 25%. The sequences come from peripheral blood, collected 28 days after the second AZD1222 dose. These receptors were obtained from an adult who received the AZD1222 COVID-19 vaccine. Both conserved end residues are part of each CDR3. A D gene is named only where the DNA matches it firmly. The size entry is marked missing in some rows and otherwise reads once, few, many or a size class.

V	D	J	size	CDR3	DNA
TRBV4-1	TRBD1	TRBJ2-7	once	CASSTPGQGGYEQYF	TGCGCCAGCAGCACTCCGGGACAGGGGGGCTACGAGCAGTACTTC
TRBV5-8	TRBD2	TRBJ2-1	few	CASSFQGTSGSHNEQFF	TGTGCCAGCAGCTTCCAAGGGACTAGCGGGAGCCACAATGAGCAGTTCTTC
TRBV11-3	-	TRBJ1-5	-	CASSLGGKNQPQHF	TGTGCCAGCAGCTTAGGTGGTAAAAATCAGCCCCAGCATTTT
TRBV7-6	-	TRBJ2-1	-	CASSLGVDEQFF	TGTGCCAGCAGCTTGGGCGTTGATGAGCAGTTCTTC
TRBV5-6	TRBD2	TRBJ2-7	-	CASSLSGGSSYEQYF	TGTGCCAGCAGCTTGAGCGGCGGGAGCTCCTACGAGCAGTACTTC
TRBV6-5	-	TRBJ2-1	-	CASSLSAGGPNEQFF	TGTGCCAGCAGCCTATCTGCGGGCGGGCCCAATGAGCAGTTCTTC
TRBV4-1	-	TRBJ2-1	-	CASSQEGLGAVHEQFF	TGCGCCAGCAGCCAAGAAGGGCTAGGGGCCGTTCATGAGCAGTTCTTC
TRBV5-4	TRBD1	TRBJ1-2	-	CASRPGTGAYGYTF	TGTGCCAGCAGACCCGGGACAGGGGCATATGGCTACACCTTC
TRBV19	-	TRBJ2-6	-	CASSIVSSGANVLTF	TGTGCCAGTAGTATTGTCAGCTCTGGGGCCAACGTCCTGACTTTC
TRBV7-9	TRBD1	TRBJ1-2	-	CASSYPRPGQGIYGYTF	TGTGCCAGCAGCTACCCGCGACCAGGACAGGGAATCTATGGCTACACCTTC
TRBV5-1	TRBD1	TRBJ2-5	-	CASSFGAGGKGETQYF	TGCGCCAGCAGCTTTGGGGCAGGGGGCAAAGGAGAGACCCAGTACTTC
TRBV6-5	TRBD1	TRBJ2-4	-	CASSYQTGGAYIQYF	TGTGCCAGCAGTTACCAGACAGGGGGCGCATACATTCAGTACTTC
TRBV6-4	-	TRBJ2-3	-	CASSEQATDTQYF	TGTGCCAGCAGTGAACAGGCCACAGATACGCAGTATTTT
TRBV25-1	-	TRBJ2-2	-	CASSRGETGELFF	TGTGCCAGCAGTCGAGGAGAAACCGGGGAGCTGTTTTTT
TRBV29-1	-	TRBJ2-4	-	CSVEFGGGIQYF	TGCAGCGTTGAGTTTGGTGGAGGCATTCAGTACTTC
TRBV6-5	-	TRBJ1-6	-	CASSYQVDNSPLHF	TGTGCCAGCAGTTACCAGGTGGATAATTCACCCCTCCACTTT
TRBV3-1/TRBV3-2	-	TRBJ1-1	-	CASSSSGGRIAEAFF	TGTGCCAGCAGCTCGTCCGGGGGGCGCATCGCTGAAGCTTTCTTT
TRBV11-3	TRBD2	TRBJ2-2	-	CASSPGTSGTGELFF	TGTGCCAGCAGCCCCGGGACTAGCGGGACCGGGGAGCTGTTTTTT
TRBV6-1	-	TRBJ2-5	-	CASSEWGEETQYF	TGTGCCAGCAGTGAATGGGGGGAAGAGACCCAGTACTTC
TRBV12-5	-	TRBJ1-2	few	CASGFSDRNGYTF	TGTGCTAGTGGTTTCTCCGATAGAAACGGCTACACCTTC
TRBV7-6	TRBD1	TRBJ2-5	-	CASGTGTLLQETQYF	TGTGCCAGCGGGACAGGCACCCTACTTCAAGAGACCCAGTACTTC
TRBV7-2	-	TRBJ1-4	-	CASSLDGRADEKLFF	TGTGCCAGCAGCTTAGATGGCCGGGCGGATGAAAAACTGTTTTTT
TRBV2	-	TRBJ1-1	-	CASIAENTEAFF	TGTGCCAGCATAGCGGAGAACACTGAAGCTTTCTTT
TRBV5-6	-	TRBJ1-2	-	CASSLGGIGYTF	TGTGCCAGCAGCCTTGGGGGAATTGGCTACACCTTC
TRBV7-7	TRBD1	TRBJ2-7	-	CASSNYRGAEQYF	TGTGCCAGCAGTAACTACAGGGGGGCCGAGCAGTACTTC
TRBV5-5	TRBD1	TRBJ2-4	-	CASSGMTGAVNIQYF	TGTGCCAGCAGCGGGATGACAGGGGCGGTGAACATTCAGTACTTC
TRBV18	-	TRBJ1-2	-	CASSRAEGYGYGYTF	TGTGCCAGCTCACGAGCCGAGGGATACGGCTATGGCTACACCTTC
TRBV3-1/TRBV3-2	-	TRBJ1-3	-	CASSQAPISGNTIYF	TGTGCCAGCAGCCAAGCCCCGATCTCTGGAAACACCATATATTTT
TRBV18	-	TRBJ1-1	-	CASASATGMNTEAFF	TGTGCCAGCGCCAGCGCTACAGGGATGAACACTGAAGCTTTCTTT
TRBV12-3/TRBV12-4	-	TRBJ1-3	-	CASSLLLRNTIYF	TGTGCCAGCAGTCTATTACTGCGAAACACCATATATTTT
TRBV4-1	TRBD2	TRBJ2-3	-	CASSQEGERETDTQYF	TGCGCCAGCAGCCAAGAAGGGGAGCGGGAGACAGATACGCAGTATTTT
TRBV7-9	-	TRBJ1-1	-	CASSLGNLEAFF	TGTGCCAGCAGCTTAGGGAATCTTGAAGCTTTCTTT
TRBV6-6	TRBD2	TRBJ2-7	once	CASSDATSGIREQYF	TGTGCCAGCAGTGACGCAACTAGCGGGATAAGGGAGCAGTACTTC
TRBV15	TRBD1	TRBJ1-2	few	CATSRGGQHLYGYTF	TGTGCCACCAGCAGAGGGGGACAGCACCTCTATGGCTACACCTTC
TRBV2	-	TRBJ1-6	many	CASSERLGTSPLHF	TGTGCCAGCAGTGAAAGGTTGGGGACTTCACCCCTCCACTTT
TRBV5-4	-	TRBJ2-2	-	CASSLATGELFF	TGTGCCAGCAGCTTGGCCACCGGGGAGCTGTTTTTT
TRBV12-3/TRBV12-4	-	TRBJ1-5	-	CASSFGGYQPQHF	TGTGCCAGCAGTTTCGGGGGGTATCAGCCCCAGCATTTT
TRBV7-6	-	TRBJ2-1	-	CASSLSVSATRNEQFF	TGTGCCAGCAGCTTAAGCGTCTCAGCGACGAGGAATGAGCAGTTCTTC
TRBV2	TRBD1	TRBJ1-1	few	CASSPRQGSTEAFF	TGTGCCAGCAGCCCACGACAGGGGTCCACTGAAGCTTTCTTT
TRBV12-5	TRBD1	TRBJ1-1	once	CASGPGQGVVTEAFF	TGTGCTAGTGGTCCCGGACAGGGAGTGGTCACTGAAGCTTTCTTT
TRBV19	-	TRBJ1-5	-	CASSPFGGGTQPQHF	TGTGCCAGTAGTCCCTTTGGGGGGGGCACGCAGCCCCAGCATTTT
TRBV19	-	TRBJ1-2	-	CASSMGLADYGYTF	TGTGCCAGTAGTATGGGCTTGGCCGACTATGGCTACACCTTC
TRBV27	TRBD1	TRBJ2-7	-	CASSLTGADTYEQYF	TGTGCCAGCAGTTTAACAGGGGCGGACACCTACGAGCAGTACTTC
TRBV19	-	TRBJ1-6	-	CASTARVGGYNSPLHF	TGTGCCAGTACCGCAAGGGTGGGGGGGTATAATTCACCCCTCCACTTT
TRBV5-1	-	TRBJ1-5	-	CASSEGQGNQPQHF	TGCGCCAGCAGCGAGGGGCAAGGCAATCAGCCCCAGCATTTT
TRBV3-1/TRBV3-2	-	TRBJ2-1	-	CASSRSLRLTGIGIDEQFF	TGTGCCAGCAGCCGCTCCCTACGTCTAACAGGGATCGGAATCGATGAGCAGTTCTTC
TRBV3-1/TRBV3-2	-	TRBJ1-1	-	CASSQKQGMNTEAFF	TGTGCCAGCAGCCAAAAACAAGGAATGAACACTGAAGCTTTCTTT
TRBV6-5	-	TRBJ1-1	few	CASSYGGGTEAFF	TGTGCCAGCAGTTACGGGGGCGGTACTGAAGCTTTCTTT
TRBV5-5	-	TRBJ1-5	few	CASSMAGGDQPQHF	TGTGCCAGCAGTATGGCCGGGGGCGATCAGCCCCAGCATTTT
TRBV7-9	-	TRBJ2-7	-	CASSLFGRPGYEQYF	TGTGCCAGCAGCTTATTTGGCCGGCCGGGCTACGAGCAGTACTTC
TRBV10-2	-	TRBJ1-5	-	CASSSGFTGSQPQHF	TGCGCCAGCAGTTCGGGGTTTACCGGGTCCCAGCCCCAGCATTTT
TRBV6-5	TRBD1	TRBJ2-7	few	CASSSYRGTYEQYF	TGTGCCAGCAGTTCTTACAGGGGAACCTACGAGCAGTACTTC
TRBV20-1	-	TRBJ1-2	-	CSARLRYGYTF	TGCAGTGCTAGGCTCCGCTATGGCTACACCTTC
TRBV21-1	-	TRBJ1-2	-	CASSKISLRGFGYGYTF	TGTGCCAGCAGCAAAATTTCCTTGAGGGGCTTTGGCTATGGCTACACCTTC
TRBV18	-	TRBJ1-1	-	CASSPPGRNALTEAFF	TGTGCCAGCTCACCACCGGGACGGAATGCTCTCACTGAAGCTTTCTTT
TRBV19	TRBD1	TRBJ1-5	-	CASRTQGASNQPQHF	TGTGCCAGTCGCACCCAGGGGGCAAGCAATCAGCCCCAGCATTTT
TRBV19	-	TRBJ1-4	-	CASSRGSNEKLFF	TGTGCCAGTAGTCGCGGAAGTAATGAAAAACTGTTTTTT
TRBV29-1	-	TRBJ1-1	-	CSATGTQVRSTEAFF	TGCAGCGCTACCGGGACCCAAGTAAGGAGCACTGAAGCTTTCTTT
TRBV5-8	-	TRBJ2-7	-	CASSLITGGVF	TGTGCCAGCAGCTTGATTACGGGCGGGGTCTTC
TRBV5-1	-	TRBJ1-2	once	CASSMDTYGYTF	TGCGCCAGCAGCATGGACACGTATGGCTACACCTTC